These T cell receptor beta chains were read from a single sample in a study of regulatory T cells in long-lasting Graves disease. MiXCR was run by TCRdb on the multiplex PCR reads, yielding one entry per CDR3 protein. This sample yields about 620,000 distinct CDR3 sequences, of which about 16% are seen a single time; approximately 20% belongs to the top ten. This same sample was also taken into another study, of T cells in Graves' hyperthyroidism and ophthalmopathy.

Source: peripheral blood mononuclear cells (PBMCs), taken at new diagnosis, from a patient treated with antithyroid drugs. These receptors were taken from a woman aged 25 to 45 with Graves disease. Each CDR3 is given with its conserved first and last residue. The order of the fields is J gene, V gene, clone size, D gene, CDR3 DNA, CDR3 protein. The D gene is left open where the match is weak. Part of the rows lack a size; the others show once, few, many or a class for expanded clones.

TRBJ1-1 TRBV30 many NA TGTGCCTGGGGATGGACATTTTCCACTGAAGCTTTCTTT CAWGWTFSTEAFF
TRBJ1-5 TRBV27 many NA TGTGCCAGCAGTAAACAGGCCCCCGATCAGCCCCAGCATTTT CASSKQAPDQPQHF
TRBJ2-3 TRBV7-9 many TRBD2 TGTGCCAGCAGCTCCTGGACTAGCGGGAAGACAGATACGCAGTATTTT CASSSWTSGKTDTQYF
TRBJ2-3 TRBV12-3/TRBV12-4 many TRBD1 TGTGCCAGCAGTTTACAGGGGGTGCCCACAGATACGCAGTATTTT CASSLQGVPTDTQYF
TRBJ1-1 TRBV7-6 NA TRBD1 TGTGCCAGCAGCTTAGCCGGACAGGGCCCTCTTAACACTGAAGCTTTCTTT CASSLAGQGPLNTEAFF
TRBJ1-6 TRBV28 few NA TGTGCCAGCAACAACGATCAACCCCTCCACTTT CASNNDQPLHF
TRBJ2-2 TRBV28 many NA TGTGCCAGCAGTTCTTATTTTGGGACCTCCTTGAACACCGGGGAGCTGTTTTTT CASSSYFGTSLNTGELFF
TRBJ1-2 TRBV6-1 few NA TGTGCCAGCAGCATCCTTTTGGGTGAATACACCTTC CASSILLGEYTF
TRBJ1-1 TRBV28 many NA TGTGCCAGCAGTTTCTCGGCGGAGGTGAACACTGAAGCTTTCTTT CASSFSAEVNTEAFF
TRBJ2-3 TRBV5-1 many NA TGCGCCAGCAGCCCAAAGACGGGGAGCACAGATACGCAGTATTTT CASSPKTGSTDTQYF
TRBJ2-7 TRBV6-1 NA NA TGTGCCAGCAGCCGAGGGACTATGGGACAGCGCTACGAGCAGTACTTC CASSRGTMGQRYEQYF
TRBJ1-4 TRBV29-1 many NA TGCAGCGTAGACCCGGGTAATGAAAAACTGTTTTTT CSVDPGNEKLFF
TRBJ1-4 TRBV28 many TRBD1 TGTGCCAGCAGTCCCACATTCTCTGACAGGGATGAAAAACTGTTTTTT CASSPTFSDRDEKLFF
TRBJ2-7 TRBV3-1 NA NA TGTGCCAGCAGCCAAGGTTCGGCTAGAACCGGCGAGCAGTACTTC CASSQGSARTGEQYF
TRBJ2-2 TRBV2 many TRBD2 TGTGCCAGCAAAGCGGGAGGGCCTATCGGGGAGCTGTTTTTT CASKAGGPIGELFF
TRBJ2-7 TRBV20-1 many TRBD2 TGCAGTGTAGGCGGACTAGCTTCAAGCTCCTACGAGCAGTACTTC CSVGGLASSSYEQYF
TRBJ2-5 TRBV6-1 NA TRBD2 TGTGCCAGCAGCCAAGGCTTACTAGCGAGGAGAGAGACCCAGTACTTC CASSQGLLARRETQYF
TRBJ1-3 TRBV28 many NA TGTGCCAGCAGTTCCACGCGATTGGGACCCAGCTCTGGAAACACCATATATTTT CASSSTRLGPSSGNTIYF
TRBJ2-5 TRBV30 few NA TGTGCCTGGAGGTCGAGGGTGACCCAAGAGACCCAGTACTTC CAWRSRVTQETQYF
TRBJ2-7 TRBV7-2 many TRBD2 TGTGCCAGCAGCTTAGTTGGGAGAAGCGGGGAGGTTCCCCCCCCCGAGCAGTACTTC CASSLVGRSGEVPPPEQYF
TRBJ2-7 TRBV3-1 few TRBD1 TGTGCCAGCAGCCGACAGGGGGCTCGGGACGAGCAGTACTTC CASSRQGARDEQYF
TRBJ2-1 TRBV7-8 NA NA TGTGCCAGCAGCTTAGCGCGTTTCCTAAGTTCCTACAATGAGCAGTTCTTC CASSLARFLSSYNEQFF
TRBJ2-3 TRBV5-5 many NA TGTGCCAGCACCTTGGGTCCAGATACGCAGTATTTT CASTLGPDTQYF
TRBJ1-1 TRBV29-1 many NA TGCAGCGTTGTACAGGCTGAAGCTTTCTTT CSVVQAEAFF
TRBJ2-1 TRBV3-1 NA TRBD2 TGTGCCAGCACCAGCGGGAGGTATCAGCAATTCTTC CASTSGRYQQFF
TRBJ1-6 TRBV20-1 few NA TGCAGTGCTAGGGACCCCGATTCACCCCTCCACTTT CSARDPDSPLHF
TRBJ2-1 TRBV7-2 many TRBD1 TGTGCCAGCAGCTTATTTAGCGCCACAGGGGGCTACAATGAGCAGTTCTTC CASSLFSATGGYNEQFF
TRBJ1-6 TRBV30 NA NA TGTGCCTGGAGGCTGCCTTCGGCGCGTTCACCCCTCCACTTT CAWRLPSARSPLHF
TRBJ2-2 TRBV20-1 few NA TGCAGTGCTGGATCTCCCGGGGAGCTGTTTTTT CSAGSPGELFF
TRBJ1-5 TRBV10-3 many NA TGTGCCATCAGTGAGCAGGGGAGCAATCAGCCCCAGCATTTT CAISEQGSNQPQHF
TRBJ2-2 TRBV19 many NA TGTGCCAGCCGCTCTTCATTTGACACCGGGGAGCTGTTTTTT CASRSSFDTGELFF
TRBJ2-1 TRBV2 NA TRBD2 TGTGCCAGCAAGGGACTAGCGGGAGAGGAGCAGTTCTTC CASKGLAGEEQFF
TRBJ2-1 TRBV12-3/TRBV12-4 many TRBD1 TGTGCCAGCAGGGGACAGGTTGGGCAGTTCTTC CASRGQVGQFF
TRBJ2-1 TRBV20-1 many TRBD2 TGCAGTGCTAGTGGGACTAGCGGGAGGTATGAGCAGTTCTTC CSASGTSGRYEQFF
TRBJ1-4 TRBV7-3 few TRBD1 TGTGCCAGCAGCTTAAACACAGGGGGCGAAGAAAAACTGTTTTTT CASSLNTGGEEKLFF
TRBJ2-1 TRBV18 few NA TGTGCCAGCTCACCATCAGTACCATACTCCTACAATGAGCAGTTCTTC CASSPSVPYSYNEQFF
TRBJ1-5 TRBV6-2/TRBV6-3 NA TRBD1 TGTGCCAGCAGTTCCCTTACAGGGGAGGGACAGCCCCAGCATTTT CASSSLTGEGQPQHF
TRBJ2-3 TRBV4-1 NA TRBD1 TGCGCCAGCAGCCCAGCGACAGGGTGGAACACAGATACGCAGTATTTT CASSPATGWNTDTQYF
TRBJ2-1 TRBV27 few TRBD2 TGTGCCAGCGCGTCTCTGGCTAGCGGGAAAAATGAGCAGTTCTTC CASASLASGKNEQFF
TRBJ2-3 TRBV11-2 many TRBD1 TGTGCCAGCAGCCCTCTGGCGGTACAGGGGTCCACAGATACGCAGTATTTT CASSPLAVQGSTDTQYF
TRBJ2-3 TRBV2 many NA TGTGCCAGCAGACCGCTCCCGTGGGATACGCAGTATTTT CASRPLPWDTQYF
TRBJ2-2 TRBV7-3 many TRBD1 TGTGCCAGCAGCTTATCGGACCTACAGGGGTCCGGGGAGCTGTTTTTT CASSLSDLQGSGELFF
TRBJ2-2 TRBV20-1 few TRBD1 TGCAGTGCTAGAGACAGGGGGCGGGCGTACGGGGAGCTGTTTTTT CSARDRGRAYGELFF
TRBJ1-3 TRBV3-1 few TRBD1 TGTGCCAGCAGCCAACCCGACAGGGGTGGAAACACCATATATTTT CASSQPDRGGNTIYF
TRBJ2-3 TRBV10-3 NA NA TGTGCCATCAGTGAGGCCGGATTTAGCACAGATACGCAGTATTTT CAISEAGFSTDTQYF
TRBJ1-2 TRBV28 many NA TGTGCCAGCAGCACGGACAGCTATCATGGCTACACCTTC CASSTDSYHGYTF
TRBJ2-1 TRBV11-2 many NA TGTGCCAGCAGCCCCCCTCCCAGAGGCAATGAGCAGTTCTTC CASSPPPRGNEQFF
TRBJ1-4 TRBV19 many NA TGTGCCAGTAGTGCTTCCTCGGACCGTACACGGCTGTTTTTT CASSASSDRTRLFF